Shown below are 25 T cell receptor beta chains from a single sample sequenced in a study of post-analysis software for immune sequencing data. Antigen specificity for these receptors is unknown. Study outcomes and limitations: Patients used about 5 TRBV segments, including TRBV5-6, TRBV5-1 and TRBV20-1, more often than controls.

Incorporated into the TCR beta cDNA libraries were unique molecular identifiers, which served to reduce PCR and sequencing biases. MiXCR, applied by TCRdb to the PCR reads, yields one record per CDR3 protein. Of 650,000 to 850,000 distinct CDR3 sequences detected, about 57% appear once; the ten largest clones hold roughly 4.4%. Sequencing was carried out using blood. The receptors were gathered from a girl under 18 with multiple sclerosis.

This clonotype was detected only a few times. The chain carries TRBV7-6 and TRBJ2-6; TRBD1 matches at 7 bases. V shed 4 bases, J shed 0 bases, and the junction held 12 bases outside the gene matches. Germline lookup yields CDR1 SGHVS and CDR2 FNYEAQ. The CDR3 is 19 residues long. The CDR3 bases are TGTGCCAGCAGCTCTGGACAGGCCGGATTGATCTCTGGGGCCAACGTCCTGACTTTC. This codes for CASSSGQAGLISGANVLTF.

This clonotype came up a few times. The V gene is TRBV4-1, the J gene TRBJ2-7; a possible D gene is TRBD2 (5 bases). CDR3 length: 17 amino acids. The V gene's germline CDR1 is MGHRA and CDR2 YSYEKL. V was shortened by 3 bases and J by 2 bases, with 20 bases between the two germline ends. CDR3: CASSQVPPNGVTYEQYF. The CDR3 coding sequence is TGCGCCAGCAGCCAGGTACCCCCAAACGGGGTCACCTACGAGCAGTACTTC.

The sample holds a few counts of this clonotype. In nucleotides, the CDR3 is TGCGCCAGCAGCCAAGACCCCCCTAGGGGGAATTCCTCCTACGAGCAGTACTTC. The encoded protein is CASSQDPPRGNSSYEQYF. V usage is TRBV4-1 and J usage is TRBJ2-7, with D possibly TRBD1 on 6 matching bases. The germline V and J ends were trimmed by 0 bases and 0 bases, with 18 bases remaining between them. This CDR3 comprises 18 residues. The germline gives CDR1 MGHRA, CDR2 YSYEKL.

The chain links TRBV7-9 to TRBJ2-1, with D possibly matching TRBD2 (5 bases). The CDR3 has 15 residues. Germline V CDR1 and CDR2: SEHNR, FQNEAQ (reference sequence). Trimming took 5 bases from V and 8 from J, leaving 19 bases between them. The CDR3 DNA follows: TGTGCCAGCAGCCCCTATACGGGAAGGTTCGATGAGCAGTTCTTC. This sequence encodes CASSPYTGRFDEQFF. Filled out from reference TRBV7-9 and TRBJ2-1, the complete variable domain reads DTGVSQNPRHKITKRGQNVTFRCDPISEHNRLYWYRQTLGQGPEFLTYFQNEAQLEKSRLLSDRFSAERPKGSFSTLEIQRTEQGDSAMYLCASSPYTGRFDEQFFGPGTRLTVL.

J is TRBJ1-1 and V is TRBV6-5; D not certain. The CDR3 runs 13 residues. V lost 4 bases and J lost 4, with 10 bases in between. Looked up from germline, CDR1 is MNHEY and CDR2 is SVGAGI. This chain's CDR3 is CASSSAGITEAFF. The CDR3 DNA follows: TGTGCCAGCAGTTCTGCGGGGATCACTGAAGCTTTCTTT.

The chain links TRBV9 to TRBJ2-5; the D gene is possibly TRBD1 (6 bases). The V and J ends lost 0 bases and 2 bases respectively, with 8 bases between them. The CDR3 has 14 amino acids. Per the germline V gene, CDR1 is SGDLS and CDR2 is YYNGEE. This CDR3 is CASSVATGQETQYF. The CDR3 DNA reads as TGTGCCAGCAGCGTAGCTACAGGGCAAGAGACCCAGTACTTC.

The chain couples TRBV5-1 to TRBJ2-1; TRBD1 aligns across 8 bases. Losses at the gene ends were 4 bases for V and 7 bases for J; bases not matched to a gene: 7. Germline-derived CDR1 and CDR2 are SGHRS and YFSETQ. CDR3 length: 14 residues. The CDR3 loop is CASSATGVRNEQFF. CDR3 nucleotide sequence: TGCGCCAGCAGCGCGACAGGGGTCAGGAATGAGCAGTTCTTC.

The J gene is TRBJ2-5, the V gene TRBV9; a weak D match, TRBD1 (6 bases). V was trimmed by 3 bases and J by 1 base, leaving 10 bases between them. The CDR3 runs 14 residues. Germline V CDR1 and CDR2: SGDLS, YYNGEE. In DNA, the CDR3 is TGTGCCAGCAGCGCCGGACAGTCCCAAGAGACCCAGTACTTC. Protein sequence: CASSAGQSQETQYF.

Only a few counts were recorded for this clonotype. The CDR3 sequence: CASSATGTPDYEQYF. CDR3 coding DNA: TGTGCCAGCAGCGCGACCGGGACTCCGGACTACGAGCAGTACTTC. The chain couples TRBV21-1 to TRBJ2-7; the table's D gene call, TRBD2, was not cross checked with the DNA. TRBV21-1 is listed as a pseudogene. The CDR3 has 15 amino acids.

V is TRBV15 and J is TRBJ2-1; D remains unclear. The CDR3 is 15 residues long. V gave up 0 bases and J gave up 3 bases, with 9 bases separating them. The germline V gene has CDR1 LNHNV and CDR2 YYDKDF (reference sequence). CDR3 DNA: TGTGCCACCAGCAGAGATCGAACCGACTACAATGAGCAGTTCTTC. This sequence encodes CATSRDRTDYNEQFF.

CDR3 DNA sequence: TGTGCCATCAGTGGATCGGGGGGGCCTAGACATACGCAGTATTTT. Encoded protein: CAISGSGGPRHTQYF. The chain recombines TRBV10-3 with TRBJ2-3, with TRBD2 matching over 8 bases. Unmatched junction bases numbered 10, after V lost 4 bases and J lost 7 bases. This CDR3 has 15 amino acids. Germline CDR1 ENHRY, CDR2 SYGVKD.

There are a few counts of this clonotype. This chain connects TRBV5-6 to TRBJ1-1; D possibly corresponds to TRBD1 (6 bases). Germline V gives CDR1 SGHDT, CDR2 YYEEEE. The V end was cut by 2 bases, the J end by 2 bases, with 16 bases between. The CDR3 covers 16 residues. CDR3 region: CASSLGPGQPNTEAFF. The CDR3 coding sequence is TGTGCCAGCAGCTTAGGTCCGGGACAACCCAACACTGAAGCTTTCTTT.

In DNA form, the CDR3 reads TGCGCCAGCAGCTTGGGCTGGGCACCATTGTACCAAGAGACCCAGTACTTC. It encodes CASSLGWAPLYQETQYF. The rearrangement joins TRBV5-1 to TRBJ2-5; D call uncertain. V shed 0 bases and J shed 0 bases, with 15 bases lying between them. The CDR3 is made up of 17 amino acids. Germline CDR1 reads SGHRS; CDR2 reads YFSETQ.

The chain joins TRBV10-3 to TRBJ2-7; 7 nucleotides align to TRBD2. V was clipped by 3 bases and J by 0 bases; unmatched bases: 8. The CDR3 totals 16 residues. Germline CDR1 and CDR2: ENHRY and SYGVKD. CDR3 sequence reads: CAISEGPGRGSYEQYF. In nucleotides, the CDR3 is TGTGCCATCAGTGAAGGCCCAGGGAGGGGCTCCTACGAGCAGTACTTC.

This chain connects TRBV18 to TRBJ2-3; the D is unclear. CDR1 and CDR2 from the germline V gene are KGHSH and LQKENI. The CDR3 loop spans 15 amino acids. Trimming pared 4 bases from V and 5 bases from J, leaving 16 bases between. CDR3 DNA sequence: TGTGCCAGCTCACTCAGGCAGGTGAGGCAAGATACGCAGTATTTT. As protein: CASSLRQVRQDTQYF.

V usage is TRBV29-1 and J usage is TRBJ1-2; no reliable D call. Germline V gene sequence: CDR1 SQVTM, CDR2 ANQGSEA. The CDR3 spans 13 residues. V was pared by 2 bases and J by 0 bases, with 7 bases between. This CDR3 is CSVEIGTNYGYTF. In nucleotides, the CDR3 is TGCAGCGTTGAAATAGGGACTAACTATGGCTACACCTTC. Variable domain in full (rest from reference TRBV29-1 and TRBJ1-2): SAVISQKPSRDICQRGTSLTIQCQVDSQVTMMFWYRQQPGQSLTLIATANQGSEATYESGFVIDKFPISRPNLTFSTLTVSNMSPEDSSIYLCSVEIGTNYGYTFGSGTRLTVV.

Here the CDR3 reads CASSPGQTNEKLFF. CDR3 in DNA: TGTGCCAGCAGCCCGGGACAGACAAATGAAAAACTGTTTTTT. The chain has TRBV7-9 and TRBJ1-4; TRBD1 aligns across 7 bases. CDR3 size: 14 residues. Germline CDR1 SEHNR, CDR2 FQNEAQ (reference sequence). Trimming cost V 5 bases and J 5 bases; bases outside gene matches: 5.

The V and J genes are TRBV11-2 and TRBJ2-7; possibly TRBD2 for D (6 bases). The germline gives CDR1 SGHAT, CDR2 FQNNGV. V was cut by 0 bases and J by 2 bases, with 20 bases left in between. The CDR3 is 18 residues long. The CDR3 is CASSLEFTSLARPYEQYF. The DNA for the CDR3 is TGTGCCAGCAGCTTAGAGTTTACCTCTCTAGCGAGACCCTACGAGCAGTACTTC.

Remarks on this clonotype: One junction end does not reproduce the germline sequence, and a read error may be involved. The rearrangement uses TRBV6-2 or TRBV6-3 and TRBJ2-6, with TRBD2 as a possible D gene (7 bases). There are 20 residues in the CDR3. Per the germline V gene, CDR1 is MNHEY and CDR2 is SVGEGT. DNA of the CDR3: TGTGCCAGCAGTTACGCCTGGGGAGGGGAAGGTTCATCAGGGGCCAACGTCCGGACTTTC. This codes for CASSYAWGGEGSSGANVRTF.

The chain carries TRBV29-1 and TRBJ1-1; 8 bases agree with TRBD1. This CDR3 spans 18 amino acids. V lost 3 bases and J lost 0; bases outside the gene matches: 15. The germline gives CDR1 SQVTM, CDR2 ANQGSEA. CDR3 sequence: CSVDPTRGRGRLNTEAFF. For the CDR3, the DNA is TGCAGCGTTGACCCCACCAGGGGGCGCGGACGCCTGAACACTGAAGCTTTCTTT.

The J gene is TRBJ2-7, the V gene TRBV7-9; TRBD1 aligns across 7 bases. The CDR3 runs to 15 residues. Germline assignment: CDR1 SEHNR and CDR2 FQNEAQ (reference sequence). The V and J ends lost 7 bases and 7 bases, in that order; junction bases with no gene match: 16. The CDR3 protein is CASNPGSSTGEEQYF. CDR3 nucleotides: TGTGCCAGCAACCCCGGAAGTTCTACAGGGGAAGAGCAGTACTTC.

The gene calls are TRBV7-2 and TRBJ1-1; no clear D. The V end lost 5 bases, the J end lost 1 base, and 14 bases lay between the germline ends. CDR1 SGHTA and CDR2 FQGNSA come from the germline V gene. The CDR3 is 15 amino acids. CDR3 in DNA: TGTGCCAGCAGCCCCGCAGGTACGACGAACACTGAAGCTTTCTTT. This sequence encodes CASSPAGTTNTEAFF.

This chain connects TRBV12-3 or TRBV12-4 to TRBJ1-2; tentative D call: TRBD1 (5 bases). This CDR3 is 17 amino acids long. With 0 bases removed from V and 4 bases from J, the gap between germline ends came to 18 bases. This CDR3 reads CASSLAQPTGDPYGYTF. CDR3 bases: TGTGCCAGCAGTTTAGCGCAACCCACGGGGGATCCCTATGGCTACACCTTC.

The chain carries TRBV20-1 and TRBJ2-5; D is perhaps TRBD1 (5 bases). V was pared by 0 bases and J by 1 base, with 18 bases between. The CDR3 consists of 17 residues. Germline loops: CDR1 DFQATT, CDR2 SNEGSKA (reference sequence). The CDR3 DNA reads TGCAGTGCTAGAGAATCTAAATTTGGGCAGGGCCAAGAGACCCAGTACTTC. This sequence encodes CSARESKFGQGQETQYF.

The CDR3 sequence is CASSSAGVRNEQFF. The CDR3 nucleotides read TGTGCCAGCAGCTCGGCGGGAGTGAGAAATGAGCAGTTCTTC. The chain employs TRBV7-9 and TRBJ2-1; 7 nucleotides line up with TRBD2. The J segment lost 7 bases and the V segment lost 4 bases, leaving 7 bases of the junction unmatched. The CDR3 is 14 residues long. CDR1 SEHNR and CDR2 FQNEAQ come from the germline V gene (reference sequence). Complete variable domain (other parts from reference TRBV7-9 and TRBJ2-1): DTGVSQNPRHKITKRGQNVTFRCDPISEHNRLYWYRQTLGQGPEFLTYFQNEAQLEKSRLLSDRFSAERPKGSFSTLEIQRTEQGDSAMYLCASSSAGVRNEQFFGPGTRLTVL.